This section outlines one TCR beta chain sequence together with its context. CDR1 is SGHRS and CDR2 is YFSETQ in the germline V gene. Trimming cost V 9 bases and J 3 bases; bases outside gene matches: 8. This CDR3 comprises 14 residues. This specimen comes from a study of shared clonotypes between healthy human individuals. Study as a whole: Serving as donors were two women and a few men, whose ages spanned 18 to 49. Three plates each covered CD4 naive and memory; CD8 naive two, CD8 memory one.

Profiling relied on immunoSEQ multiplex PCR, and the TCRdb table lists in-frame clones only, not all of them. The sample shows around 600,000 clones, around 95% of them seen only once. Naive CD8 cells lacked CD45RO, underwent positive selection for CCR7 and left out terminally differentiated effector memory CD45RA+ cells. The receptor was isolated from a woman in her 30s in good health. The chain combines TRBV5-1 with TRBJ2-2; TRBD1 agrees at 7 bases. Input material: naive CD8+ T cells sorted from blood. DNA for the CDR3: TGCGCCACCTCAGGGGGTGAATACACCGGGGAGCTGTTTTTT. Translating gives CATSGGEYTGELFF.